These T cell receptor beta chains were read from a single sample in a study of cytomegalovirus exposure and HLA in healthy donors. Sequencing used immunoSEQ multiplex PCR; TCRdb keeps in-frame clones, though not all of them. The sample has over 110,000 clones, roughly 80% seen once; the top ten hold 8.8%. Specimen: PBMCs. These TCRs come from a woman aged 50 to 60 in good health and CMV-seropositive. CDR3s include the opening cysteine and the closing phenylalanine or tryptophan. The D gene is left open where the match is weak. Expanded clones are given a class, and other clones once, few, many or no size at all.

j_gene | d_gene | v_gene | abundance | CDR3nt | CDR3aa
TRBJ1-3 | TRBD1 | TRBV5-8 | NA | TGTGCCAGCAGCTTGCTTTGGCAGGGGGCGTCCGGAAACACCATATATTTT | CASSLLWQGASGNTIYF
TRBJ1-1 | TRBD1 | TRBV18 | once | TGTGCCAGCTCAGGGACAGGAGGCACTGAAGCTTTCTTT | CASSGTGGTEAFF
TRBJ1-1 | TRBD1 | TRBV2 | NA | TGTGCCAGCAGTACAGGGGAAACTGAAGCTTTCTTT | CASSTGETEAFF
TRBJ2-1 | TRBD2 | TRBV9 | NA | TGTGCCAGCAGCGTAGAAGGGCCGGGGGGTGAGCAGTTCTTC | CASSVEGPGGEQFF
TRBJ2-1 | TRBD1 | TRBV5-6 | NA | TGTGCCAGCAGCCCGGGACAGGGCGCCTACAATGAGCAGTTCTTC | CASSPGQGAYNEQFF
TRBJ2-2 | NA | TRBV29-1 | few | TGCAGCGTTACGAGACAGAACACCGGGGAGCTGTTTTTT | CSVTRQNTGELFF
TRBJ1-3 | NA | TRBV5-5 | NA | TGTGCCAGCAGCTTGTACTCTGGGAGCGGAAACACCATATATTTT | CASSLYSGSGNTIYF
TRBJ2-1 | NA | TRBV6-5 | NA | TGTGCCAGCAGCACGGACAGTTACAATGAGCAGTTCTTC | CASSTDSYNEQFF
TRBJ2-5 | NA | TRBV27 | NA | TGTGCCAGCCGACAGAGACAAGAAACCCAGTACTTC | CASRQRQETQYF
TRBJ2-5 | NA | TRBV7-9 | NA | TGTGCCAGCAGCGCGTCCTGGGAGACCCAGTACTTC | CASSASWETQYF
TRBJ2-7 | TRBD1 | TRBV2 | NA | TGTGCCAGCAATCCAGTTGGGACAGGGAGTTACGAGCAGTACTTC | CASNPVGTGSYEQYF
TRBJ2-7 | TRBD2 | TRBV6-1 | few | TGTGCCAGCAGTGCGCGGCGGGGGGAGCAGGGGCCGGTCTACGAGCAGTACTTC | CASSARRGEQGPVYEQYF
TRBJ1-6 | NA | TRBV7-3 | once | TGTGCCAGCAGCCCCCAAGGGAGGGGTTCACCCCTCCACTTT | CASSPQGRGSPLHF
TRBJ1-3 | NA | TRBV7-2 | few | TGTGCCAGCAGCCCTGGCGGTGGAAACACCATATATTTT | CASSPGGGNTIYF
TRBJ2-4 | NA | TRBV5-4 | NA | TGTGCCAGCAGCCCCGGGGTAGCCAAAAACATTCAGTACTTC | CASSPGVAKNIQYF
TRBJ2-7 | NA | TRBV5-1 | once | TGCGCCAGCAGTGCAGCGGGTTTATCCTACGAGCAGTACTTC | CASSAAGLSYEQYF
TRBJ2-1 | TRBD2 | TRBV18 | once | TGTGCCAGCTCACGGGGACTAGCGGGGGACAATGAGCAGTTCTTC | CASSRGLAGDNEQFF
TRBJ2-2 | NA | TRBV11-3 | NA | TGTGCCAGCAGCTTAACGGTAGTCGGGGAGCTGTTTTTT | CASSLTVVGELFF
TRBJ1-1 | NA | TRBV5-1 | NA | TGCGCCAGCAGCGGATTCAGGGGAGGGGGTTTCACTGAAGCTTTCTTT | CASSGFRGGGFTEAFF
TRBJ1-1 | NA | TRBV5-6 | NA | TGTGCCAGCAGCTTGGCCACCATTTTGGCCGCTAACACTGAAGCTTTCTTT | CASSLATILAANTEAFF
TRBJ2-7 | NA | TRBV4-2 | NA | TGTGCCAGCAGCCAAGACTTCGGCGACCTAGACGAGCAGTACTTC | CASSQDFGDLDEQYF
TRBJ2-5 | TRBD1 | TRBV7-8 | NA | TGTGCCAGCAGCACGGGACAGGGTGGGGGCCACCAAGAGACCCAGTACTTC | CASSTGQGGGHQETQYF